The T cell receptor (beta chain) under discussion was sequenced for a study of human T cells and chemical hapten exposure. Study-wide background: Patients, mostly women, had alopecia areata, alopecia totalis or alopecia universalis.

TCRdb independently ran MiXCR on the RACE reads; one entry per CDR3 protein. This table holds about 190,000 distinct CDR3 sequences, 20% to 25% found once. Specified time point: patch test 3, about 24 weeks after DPC sensitization. Sample treatment: therapeutic diphenylcyclopropenone sensitization with weekly scalp DPC. The CDR3 totals 12 residues. The V gene's germline CDR1 is MNHEY and CDR2 SVGEGT. Trimming removed 6 bases from V and 8 bases from J, with 11 bases in between. Sequenced material: whole blood, taken in connection with sensitization to the hapten diphenylcyclopropenone (DPC). This TCR came from a woman in her thirties or forties with alopecia areata. Some clones in this sample may be carry-over from other donors' samples. The chain links TRBV6-2 or TRBV6-3 to TRBJ2-1, with D unclear. CDR3 sequence (DNA): TGTGCCAGCAGCTCCACAGCATATGAGCAGTTCTTC. As protein: CASSSTAYEQFF.